The rows below give T cell receptor beta chains drawn from one sample of a study of blood T cell repertoires in COVID-19. Only in-frame clones appear in the TCRdb table, and some are missing; sequencing was by immunoSEQ multiplex PCR. The sample lists over 60,000 clones, roughly 82% occurring once. The sequencing input was peripheral blood. All receptors come from a man older than 75 with active COVID-19. Both conserved end residues are part of each CDR3. The D gene is left open where the match is weak. Part of the rows lack a size; the others show once, few, many or a class for expanded clones.

length: 18
D: TRBD2
V: TRBV6-6
size: once
J: TRBJ2-1
CDR3: CASSRGTSGRARVNEQFF
DNA: TGTGCCAGCAGTCGAGGGACTAGCGGGAGGGCCAGGGTGAATGAGCAGTTCTTC

length: 16
D: TRBD2
V: TRBV18
size: NA
J: TRBJ2-5
CDR3: CASSQGLAGGGETQYF
DNA: TGTGCCAGCTCACAAGGACTAGCGGGAGGAGGGGAGACCCAGTACTTC

length: 15
D: NA
V: TRBV5-1
size: NA
J: TRBJ1-1
CDR3: CASSLIPNMNTEAFF
DNA: TGCGCCAGCAGCTTGATACCGAACATGAACACTGAAGCTTTCTTT

length: 17
D: NA
V: TRBV5-1
size: NA
J: TRBJ1-1
CDR3: CASSLGTSSRANTEAFF
DNA: TGCGCCAGCAGCTTGGGCACATCCTCCAGGGCGAACACTGAAGCTTTCTTT

length: 17
D: NA
V: TRBV19
size: NA
J: TRBJ2-1
CDR3: CASSMGSRVWYDNEQFF
DNA: TGTGCCAGTAGTATGGGTTCGAGGGTGTGGTACGACAATGAGCAGTTCTTC

length: 15
D: NA
V: TRBV5-4
size: NA
J: TRBJ1-3
CDR3: CASSLTGGAGNTIYF
DNA: TGTGCCAGCAGCTTGACGGGAGGGGCTGGAAACACCATATATTTT

length: 15
D: NA
V: TRBV7-3
size: NA
J: TRBJ1-5
CDR3: CASSSMDGDNQPQHF
DNA: TGTGCCAGCAGCTCGATGGACGGGGACAATCAGCCCCAGCATTTT

length: 15
D: NA
V: TRBV18
size: NA
J: TRBJ2-5
CDR3: CASSPTDGPGVPQYF
DNA: TGTGCCAGCTCACCCACCGACGGCCCCGGAGTTCCCCAGTACTTC

length: 15
D: TRBD1
V: TRBV27
size: NA
J: TRBJ1-6
CDR3: CASSLGQGDNSPLHF
DNA: TGTGCCAGCAGTTTAGGACAGGGTGATAATTCACCCCTCCACTTT

length: 14
D: NA
V: TRBV27
size: NA
J: TRBJ1-1
CDR3: CASSGLDLTTEAFF
DNA: TGTGCCAGCAGTGGCCTTGATCTCACCACTGAAGCTTTCTTT

length: 15
D: TRBD2
V: TRBV7-8
size: NA
J: TRBJ2-3
CDR3: CASNPLAGGLDTQYF
DNA: TGTGCCAGCAACCCACTAGCGGGAGGGCTGGATACGCAGTATTTT

length: 13
D: NA
V: TRBV29-1
size: NA
J: TRBJ1-2
CDR3: CSVAFRGTAGYTF
DNA: TGCAGCGTTGCGTTTCGTGGTACAGCTGGCTACACCTTC

length: 14
D: TRBD1
V: TRBV6-5
size: many
J: TRBJ1-1
CDR3: CASSYQGAGTEAFF
DNA: TGTGCCAGCAGTTACCAGGGGGCCGGCACTGAAGCTTTCTTT

length: 14
D: NA
V: TRBV29-1
size: NA
J: TRBJ1-4
CDR3: CSGGPGTAREKLFF
DNA: TGCAGCGGCGGCCCGGGGACTGCTCGGGAAAAACTGTTTTTT

length: 17
D: NA
V: TRBV4-3
size: once
J: TRBJ2-1
CDR3: CASSQHPKGDPYNEQFF
DNA: TGCGCCAGCAGCCAACATCCCAAGGGGGACCCCTACAATGAGCAGTTCTTC

length: 17
D: TRBD2
V: TRBV15
size: NA
J: TRBJ2-2
CDR3: CATSRKAGWGGAGELFF
DNA: TGTGCCACCAGCCGGAAGGCGGGTTGGGGGGGTGCCGGGGAGCTGTTTTTT

length: 15
D: NA
V: TRBV11-2
size: NA
J: TRBJ2-5
CDR3: CASSLVAGTQETQYF
DNA: TGTGCCAGCAGCTTAGTCGCGGGTACTCAAGAGACCCAGTACTTC

length: 14
D: NA
V: TRBV6-2/TRBV6-3
size: NA
J: TRBJ2-5
CDR3: CASSYPRQGETQYF
DNA: TGTGCCAGCAGTTACCCAAGGCAGGGAGAGACCCAGTACTTC

length: 14
D: NA
V: TRBV30
size: NA
J: TRBJ2-6
CDR3: CAWSVGGGANVLTF
DNA: TGTGCCTGGAGTGTAGGGGGGGGAGCCAACGTCCTGACTTTC

length: 17
D: NA
V: TRBV7-2
size: once
J: TRBJ2-3
CDR3: CASTQSGGRGPTDTQYF
DNA: TGTGCCAGCACCCAATCAGGGGGGCGGGGCCCCACAGATACGCAGTATTTT

length: 13
D: NA
V: TRBV2
size: NA
J: TRBJ2-7
CDR3: CASGGFGSYEQYF
DNA: TGTGCCAGCGGGGGGTTCGGGTCCTACGAGCAGTACTTC

length: 17
D: TRBD2
V: TRBV9
size: NA
J: TRBJ2-5
CDR3: CASSVGASGGGQETQYF
DNA: TGTGCCAGCAGCGTAGGAGCTAGCGGGGGGGGACAAGAGACCCAGTACTTC

length: 15
D: TRBD1
V: TRBV5-4
size: NA
J: TRBJ2-2
CDR3: CASSPGGASFGELFF
DNA: TGTGCCAGCAGCCCAGGGGGCGCCTCCTTCGGGGAGCTGTTTTTT

length: 16
D: TRBD1
V: TRBV6-2/TRBV6-3
size: NA
J: TRBJ2-2
CDR3: CASSYSGTGGSGELFF
DNA: TGTGCCAGCAGTTACTCGGGGACAGGGGGTTCCGGGGAGCTGTTTTTT

length: 17
D: TRBD2
V: TRBV7-2
size: NA
J: TRBJ2-1
CDR3: CASSRTRTSGRNNEQFF
DNA: TGTGCCAGCAGCCGCACTCGGACTAGCGGGAGGAACAATGAGCAGTTCTTC

length: 13
D: TRBD1
V: TRBV12-3/TRBV12-4
size: NA
J: TRBJ2-7
CDR3: CASSFGTGVEQYF
DNA: TGTGCCAGCAGTTTTGGGACAGGGGTCGAGCAGTACTTC

length: 16
D: TRBD1
V: TRBV6-2/TRBV6-3
size: NA
J: TRBJ1-6
CDR3: CASSDSDRARASPLHF
DNA: TGTGCCAGCAGCGATTCCGACAGGGCCCGAGCTTCACCCCTCCACTTT

length: 13
D: TRBD1
V: TRBV14
size: few
J: TRBJ1-1
CDR3: CASTPGTGRGAFF
DNA: TGTGCCAGCACCCCCGGGACAGGGAGGGGAGCTTTCTTT

length: 16
D: NA
V: TRBV18
size: NA
J: TRBJ1-5
CDR3: CASSPAGRGWNQPQHF
DNA: TGTGCCAGCTCACCAGCAGGCAGGGGATGGAATCAGCCCCAGCATTTT

length: 14
D: NA
V: TRBV11-2
size: few
J: TRBJ2-2
CDR3: CASSLAFNTGELFF
DNA: TGTGCCAGCAGCTTAGCCTTCAACACCGGGGAGCTGTTTTTT

length: 17
D: NA
V: TRBV6-2/TRBV6-3
size: NA
J: TRBJ2-1
CDR3: CASSYSPALAPSGEQFF
DNA: TGTGCCAGCAGTTACTCCCCAGCTCTAGCTCCTTCGGGTGAGCAGTTCTTC

length: 15
D: NA
V: TRBV2
size: NA
J: TRBJ2-3
CDR3: CASTQLEVGTDTQYF
DNA: TGTGCCAGCACCCAACTAGAGGTGGGCACAGATACGCAGTATTTT

length: 13
D: NA
V: TRBV6-2/TRBV6-3
size: few
J: TRBJ1-5
CDR3: CASSTTGLSPQHF
DNA: TGTGCCAGCAGTACCACAGGTCTCTCGCCCCAGCATTTT

length: 16
D: TRBD1
V: TRBV4-3
size: NA
J: TRBJ1-3
CDR3: CASSQASGQGSNTIYF
DNA: TGCGCCAGCAGCCAAGCTTCGGGACAGGGCTCAAACACCATATATTTT

length: 15
D: NA
V: TRBV9
size: NA
J: TRBJ1-3
CDR3: CASSAQLSSGNTIYF
DNA: TGTGCCAGCAGCGCACAGCTTAGCTCTGGAAACACCATATATTTT

length: 17
D: TRBD2
V: TRBV4-1
size: NA
J: TRBJ2-3
CDR3: CASSQLLAGPSGGTQYF
DNA: TGCGCCAGCAGCCAACTTTTGGCGGGGCCCTCCGGGGGGACGCAGTATTTT

length: 16
D: TRBD1
V: TRBV27
size: NA
J: TRBJ1-6
CDR3: CASSFLATGYNSPLHF
DNA: TGTGCCAGCAGTTTCCTAGCGACAGGGTATAATTCACCCCTCCACTTT

length: 15
D: NA
V: TRBV18
size: NA
J: TRBJ1-5
CDR3: CASSPPLSEDQPQHF
DNA: TGTGCCAGCTCACCCCCTCTGTCGGAGGATCAGCCCCAGCATTTT

length: 14
D: NA
V: TRBV5-4
size: NA
J: TRBJ1-2
CDR3: CASSFREANYGYTF
DNA: TGTGCCAGCAGCTTTCGGGAAGCTAACTATGGCTACACCTTC

length: 17
D: TRBD2
V: TRBV18
size: NA
J: TRBJ2-3
CDR3: CASSRGTSGVGTDTQYF
DNA: TGTGCCAGCTCCCGAGGGACTAGCGGAGTCGGCACAGATACGCAGTATTTT

length: 14
D: NA
V: TRBV29-1
size: NA
J: TRBJ2-2
CDR3: CSVEVHANTGELFF
DNA: TGCAGCGTTGAGGTACACGCGAACACCGGGGAGCTGTTTTTT

length: 15
D: TRBD1
V: TRBV13
size: NA
J: TRBJ2-7
CDR3: CASSALTGGSYEQYF
DNA: TGTGCCAGCAGCGCCCTGACAGGGGGGTCCTACGAGCAGTACTTC

length: 13
D: NA
V: TRBV6-6
size: once
J: TRBJ1-3
CDR3: CASSPPTGNTIYF
DNA: TGTGCCAGCAGTCCACCGACAGGAAACACCATATATTTT

length: 14
D: TRBD1
V: TRBV7-7
size: NA
J: TRBJ2-5
CDR3: CASSLQGVGETQYF
DNA: TGTGCTAGCAGCTTACAGGGGGTAGGAGAGACCCAGTACTTC

length: 17
D: NA
V: TRBV3-1/TRBV3-2
size: NA
J: TRBJ1-3
CDR3: CASSQGLSGLSGNTIYF
DNA: TGTGCCAGCAGCCAAGGTTTATCAGGCCTCTCTGGAAACACCATATATTTT

length: 13
D: NA
V: TRBV24-1
size: few
J: TRBJ1-6
CDR3: CATSTHYNSPLHF
DNA: TGTGCCACCTCGACACATTATAATTCACCCCTCCACTTT

length: 16
D: TRBD1
V: TRBV6-5
size: NA
J: TRBJ1-2
CDR3: CASSYGWGQGARGYTF
DNA: TGTGCCAGCAGTTACGGGTGGGGACAGGGGGCGCGGGGCTACACCTTC

length: 14
D: TRBD1
V: TRBV10-3
size: once
J: TRBJ1-5
CDR3: CAISPDRGRQPQHF
DNA: TGTGCCATCAGCCCGGACAGGGGTAGGCAGCCCCAGCATTTT

length: 15
D: TRBD2
V: TRBV5-1
size: few
J: TRBJ2-7
CDR3: CASSLGWEGRYEQYF
DNA: TGCGCCAGCAGCTTGGGATGGGAGGGGCGGTACGAGCAGTACTTC

length: 13
D: NA
V: TRBV27
size: NA
J: TRBJ1-1
CDR3: CASGPRIFTEAFF
DNA: TGTGCCAGCGGTCCCAGGATCTTCACTGAAGCTTTCTTT

length: 14
D: NA
V: TRBV7-3
size: NA
J: TRBJ2-1
CDR3: CASSLSSSYNEQFF
DNA: TGTGCCAGCAGCTTATCCAGCTCCTACAATGAGCAGTTCTTC

length: 13
D: NA
V: TRBV9
size: NA
J: TRBJ1-6
CDR3: CASSVAGVSPLHF
DNA: TGTGCCAGCAGCGTGGCAGGGGTTTCACCCCTCCACTTT

length: 17
D: NA
V: TRBV18
size: NA
J: TRBJ1-6
CDR3: CASSPPWSTGNNSPLHF
DNA: TGTGCCAGCTCACCACCCTGGTCGACAGGAAATAATTCACCCCTCCACTTT

length: 13
D: TRBD2
V: TRBV27
size: many
J: TRBJ2-7
CDR3: CASSHTLAGVQYF
DNA: TGTGCCAGCAGTCACACACTAGCGGGAGTGCAGTACTTC

length: 16
D: TRBD1
V: TRBV10-3
size: NA
J: TRBJ1-4
CDR3: CAIRDPTGATNEKLFF
DNA: TGTGCCATCAGGGACCCAACAGGGGCAACTAATGAAAAACTGTTTTTT

length: 15
D: NA
V: TRBV27
size: few
J: TRBJ1-5
CDR3: CASGGASFSNQPQHF
DNA: TGTGCCAGCGGGGGGGCATCGTTTAGCAATCAGCCCCAGCATTTT

length: 14
D: NA
V: TRBV7-2
size: NA
J: TRBJ2-6
CDR3: CASSLGSGANVLTF
DNA: TGTGCCAGCAGCCTCGGCTCTGGGGCCAACGTCCTGACTTTC